The next 15 T cell receptor beta chains were all read from a single sample in a study of blood T cell repertoires in COVID-19. The protocol was immunoSEQ multiplex PCR, while the TCRdb copy is restricted to in-frame clones and leaves out a portion. Of 250,000 to 300,000 clones in the sample, 88% are singletons; the top ten hold 2% to 2.5%. The sample comprised PBMCs or T cells enriched from blood (not recorded which). These receptors were obtained from a woman aged 60 to 75 in a cohort exposed to, infected with or recovered from COVID-19 (not recorded which).

V is TRBV5-1 and J is TRBJ2-1, with TRBD1 matching over 9 bases. This CDR3 is built from 13 residues. After removal of 5 bases from V and 8 bases from J, the junction contained 5 bases not matched to a gene. Germline V CDR1 and CDR2: SGHRS, YFSETQ. As DNA, the CDR3 is TGCGCCAGCAGTTACAGGGGGCACGATGAGCAGTTCTTC. Amino acid sequence: CASSYRGHDEQFF.

This sequence joins TRBV7-9 and TRBJ1-1; TRBD1 aligns across 7 bases. V was pared by 2 bases and J by 5 bases, with 5 bases of the junction left unmatched. This CDR3 comprises 14 residues. CDR1 and CDR2 from the germline V gene are SEHNR and FQNEAQ (reference sequence). In DNA, the CDR3 is TGTGCCAGCAGCTTAATGACAGGGAGGACTGAAGCTTTCTTT. Its protein is CASSLMTGRTEAFF.

This clone was detected once. The CDR3 nucleotides read TGTGCCAGCAGGGTACAGGGAGATGACACCGGGGAGCTGTTTTTT. Amino acids: CASRVQGDDTGELFF. The chain combines TRBV6-6 with TRBJ2-2, with D perhaps matching TRBD1 (6 bases). V was clipped by 6 bases and J by 3 bases, with 14 bases between them. Germline lookup yields CDR1 MNHNY and CDR2 SVGAGI (reference sequence). This CDR3 comprises 15 residues.

This CDR3 is CASSQGKTITSGRADYNEQFF. The DNA of the CDR3 is TGTGCCAGCAGCCAAGGAAAAACTATTACTAGCGGGAGGGCGGACTACAATGAGCAGTTCTTC. This chain links TRBV3-1 (or the pseudogene TRBV3-2) with TRBJ2-1, with 13 bases identical to TRBD2. Trimming removed 1 base from V and 3 bases from J; junction bases left unmatched: 15. CDR1 and CDR2 from the germline V gene are LGHDT and YNNKEL (reference sequence). This CDR3 has 21 residues.

The count of this clone is one. The chain is built from TRBV6-5 and TRBJ1-2; a possible D gene is TRBD1 (6 bases). The CDR3 has 14 amino acids. CDR1 and CDR2 (germline): MNHEY, SVGAGI. V lost 7 bases, J lost 1 base, and 13 bases lay in between. In DNA, the CDR3 is TGTGCCAGCATCCGGGGGGGCTTTAACTATGGCTACACCTTC. As protein: CASIRGGFNYGYTF.

This clone came up once. The chain carries TRBV7-9 and TRBJ2-3; 15 nucleotides align to TRBD2. After removal of 5 bases from V and 8 bases from J, the junction contained 8 bases not matched to a gene. This CDR3 spans 16 amino acids. Germline-derived CDR1 and CDR2 are SEHNR and FQNEAQ (reference sequence). The CDR3: CASSGGLAGGPGTQYF. The CDR3 nucleotides read TGTGCCAGCAGCGGAGGACTAGCGGGAGGGCCTGGTACGCAGTATTTT.

This clone ranks as medium-sized. This chain joins TRBV4-2 and TRBJ2-1; 7 bases align to TRBD2. The CDR3 spans 16 residues. Germline CDR1 and CDR2: LGHNA and YNFKEQ. The trim removed 1 base at V and 12 bases at J, leaving 15 bases unmatched. As DNA, the CDR3 is TGTGCCAGCAGCCAAGGGACCGGGACTAAAGACCGGTGGCAGTTCTTC. Its protein is CASSQGTGTKDRWQFF.

V is TRBV27 and J is TRBJ1-6; 7 bases match TRBD1. Per germline, CDR1 MNHEY and CDR2 SMNVEV (reference sequence). The CDR3 has 16 residues. V shed 2 bases and J 6 bases; nucleotides not matched to a gene: 7. In DNA form, the CDR3 reads TGTGCCAGCAGTTTACAACCCGGGACAGCTAATTCACCCCTCCACTTT. Its translation is CASSLQPGTANSPLHF.

This clone was detected once. The rearrangement joins TRBV9 to TRBJ1-3; D is unresolved. This CDR3 has 14 residues. Germline assignment: CDR1 SGDLS and CDR2 YYNGEE. The ends were cut back, 3 bases at V and 1 base at J, with 8 bases in the middle. This CDR3 is CASSATGSGNTIYF. CDR3 sequence (DNA): TGTGCCAGCAGCGCAACGGGGTCTGGAAACACCATATATTTT.

The chain couples TRBV9 to TRBJ2-5; 13 bases are shared with TRBD2. The germline CDR1 and CDR2 sequences are SGDLS and YYNGEE. The V segment lost 4 bases and the J segment 5 bases; nucleotides outside the gene matches: 8. The CDR3 totals 16 residues. In DNA form, the CDR3 reads TGTGCCAGCAGCCGTGGACTAGCGGGAGCCCCGGAGACCCAGTACTTC. This gives the protein CASSRGLAGAPETQYF.

This clone was picked up a small number of times. The rearrangement uses TRBV5-1 and TRBJ2-2, with D tentatively TRBD2 (5 bases). Germline V lookup: CDR1 SGHRS, CDR2 YFSETQ. Trimming removed 0 bases from V and 1 base from J, with 7 bases in between. The CDR3 has 15 residues. CDR3 nucleotides: TGCGCCAGCAGCTTGGAGGCGGGGAACACCGGGGAGCTGTTTTTT. It codes for CASSLEAGNTGELFF.

The chain joins TRBV9 to TRBJ2-1; 10 bases agree with TRBD2. In germline, CDR1 is SGDLS, CDR2 YYNGEE. The CDR3 extends over 17 amino acids. J was trimmed by 7 bases and V by 2 bases; bases with no gene match: 12. The CDR3 is CASSVQAEREGSNEQFF. In DNA, the CDR3 is TGTGCCAGCAGCGTCCAGGCGGAGCGGGAGGGATCAAATGAGCAGTTCTTC.

This chain joins TRBV5-1 and TRBJ2-3; TRBD1 is a possible D gene (6 bases). The CDR3 covers 15 residues. CDR1 and CDR2 from the germline V gene are SGHRS and YFSETQ. The V gene lost 1 base and the J gene lost 2 bases, with 11 bases spanning the gap. CDR3 residues: CASSLTGINTDTQYF. The DNA of the CDR3 is TGCGCCAGCAGCTTGACAGGGATAAACACAGATACGCAGTATTTT.

This sequence joins TRBV6-5 and TRBJ2-1; a weak D match, TRBD1 (5 bases). This CDR3 region has 15 residues. Germline V gene lookup returns CDR1 MNHEY and CDR2 SVGAGI. With 4 bases removed from V and 0 bases from J, the gap between germline ends came to 10 bases. The CDR3 region has the DNA TGTGCCAGCAGTTCCGACAGAAACTCCTACAATGAGCAGTTCTTC. Encoded protein: CASSSDRNSYNEQFF.

The chain employs TRBV28 and TRBJ1-2; the D gene is possibly TRBD1 (6 bases). The CDR3 covers 12 residues. With 2 bases removed from V and 5 bases from J, the gap between germline ends came to 6 bases. Looked up from germline, CDR1 is MDHEN and CDR2 is SYDVKM. The CDR3, as DNA: TGTGCCAGCAGTTTACAGGGGTATGGCTACACCTTC. Residues: CASSLQGYGYTF.